One sample yielded the 26 T cell receptor beta chains listed below, sequenced in a study of T cell responses to AZD1222 COVID-19 vaccine. This table comes from immunoSEQ multiplex PCR, and its TCRdb copy is limited to in-frame clones, with some not included. This sample yields 100,000 to 150,000 clones, of which 92% are seen a single time; 1.7% belongs to the top ten. Sequences were derived from peripheral blood, sampled on day 0 of AZD1222 vaccination. The receptors come from an adult in good health.

This clone was observed a handful of times. The same CDR3 also results from other DNA sequences found in this sample. The chain is built from TRBV7-9 and TRBJ2-3, with D uncertain. The CDR3 has 13 amino acids. V dropped 1 base and J dropped 3 bases, with 5 bases sitting between them. Germline CDR1 is SEHNR and CDR2 is FQNEAQ (reference sequence). CDR3 sequence reads: CASSLEGTDTQYF. Written as DNA, the CDR3 is TGTGCCAGCAGCTTAGAGGGAACAGATACGCAGTATTTT. Together with reference TRBV7-9 and TRBJ2-3, the CDR3 gives the full variable domain: DTGVSQNPRHKITKRGQNVTFRCDPISEHNRLYWYRQTLGQGPEFLTYFQNEAQLEKSRLLSDRFSAERPKGSFSTLEIQRTEQGDSAMYLCASSLEGTDTQYFGPGTRLTVL.

The chain has TRBV28 and TRBJ1-2; D perhaps matches TRBD1 (5 bases). CDR1 is MDHEN and CDR2 is SYDVKM in the germline V gene. This CDR3 region has 14 residues. Trimming removed 3 bases at V and 4 bases at J, with 12 bases between. Here the CDR3 reads CASSLVEGIYGYTF. In nucleotides, the CDR3 is TGTGCCAGCAGTTTGGTCGAGGGGATCTATGGCTACACCTTC.

The chain is built from TRBV5-8 and TRBJ1-2; D is ambiguous. The CDR3 length is 15 residues. Germline CDR1 SGHTS, CDR2 YDEGEE. Trimming took 0 bases from V and 2 from J, leaving 11 bases between them. DNA of the CDR3: TGTGCCAGCAGCTTGGGGGCAGCTGAGAACTATGGCTACACCTTC. Translation gives CASSLGAAENYGYTF.

The V gene is TRBV7-2, the J gene TRBJ2-2; D call uncertain. Trimming stripped 1 base from V and 6 bases from J, with 3 bases between. Germline V gene sequence: CDR1 SGHTA, CDR2 FQGNSA. CDR3 size: 12 residues. CDR3 DNA: TGTGCCAGCAGCTTAGTCTCCGGGGAGCTGTTTTTT. This sequence encodes CASSLVSGELFF. The variable domain in full, completed from reference TRBV7-2 and TRBJ2-2, reads GAGVSQSPSNKVTEKGKDVELRCDPISGHTALYWYRQSLGQGLEFLIYFQGNSAPDKSGLPSDRFSAERTGGSVSTLTIQRTQQEDSAVYLCASSLVSGELFFGEGSRLTVL.

This chain connects TRBV11-3 to TRBJ1-6, with TRBD1 identical over 9 bases. The germline gives CDR1 SGHNT, CDR2 YENEEA. The CDR3 covers 20 residues. Trimming took 5 bases from V and 0 from J; bases not matched to a gene: 14. CDR3 region: CASSPRDRVVRASYNSPLHF. CDR3 DNA: TGTGCCAGCAGCCCCCGGGACAGGGTTGTGCGGGCCTCCTATAATTCACCCCTCCACTTT.

There are a few counts of this clone. This sequence joins TRBV7-8 and TRBJ1-5; D is perhaps TRBD1 (6 bases). V lost 3 bases and J lost 1, with 13 bases in between. This CDR3 is built from 16 residues. Germline V lookup: CDR1 SGHVS, CDR2 FQNEAQ. This CDR3 reads CASSLYRTVSNQPQHF. CDR3 coding DNA: TGTGCCAGCAGCTTGTATAGGACAGTAAGCAATCAGCCCCAGCATTTT.

This sequence joins TRBV5-1 and TRBJ1-2, with 7 bases that match TRBD1. Germline V CDR1 and CDR2: SGHRS, YFSETQ. The CDR3 extends over 15 amino acids. V shed 4 bases, J shed 5 bases, and the junction held 11 bases outside the gene matches. This CDR3 is CASSLGQAVYYGYTF. In DNA, the CDR3 is TGCGCCAGCAGCCTAGGACAGGCCGTCTATTATGGCTACACCTTC.

This chain joins TRBV7-2 and TRBJ1-2; no definite D call. CDR3 length equals 14 residues. The germline V and J ends were trimmed by 5 bases and 8 bases, with 18 bases remaining between them. From germline, CDR1 is SGHTA and CDR2 FQGNSA. The CDR3 sequence is CASSPGVGRRGYTF. Here the CDR3 DNA reads TGTGCCAGCAGCCCCGGGGTGGGCAGGCGGGGCTACACCTTC.

This sequence joins TRBV11-2 and TRBJ1-1, with D maybe TRBD1 (5 bases). The ends were cut back, 0 bases at V and 0 bases at J, with 11 bases in the middle. CDR3 size: 16 residues. Germline values: CDR1 SGHAT, CDR2 FQNNGV. In nucleotides, the CDR3 is TGTGCCAGCAGCTTAGAGCCGGGACGGATGAACACTGAAGCTTTCTTT. Amino acids: CASSLEPGRMNTEAFF.

CDR3 nucleotides: TGTGCCAGCAGCTGGGGAGGGGGGTATGAGAATTCACCCCTCCACTTT. Its protein product is CASSWGGGYENSPLHF. The chain links TRBV11-3 to TRBJ1-6, with D possibly TRBD1 on 6 matching bases. Germline lookup yields CDR1 SGHNT and CDR2 YENEEA. The CDR3 has 16 amino acids. Trimming removed 4 bases from V and 7 bases from J, with 17 bases in between.

The rearrangement links TRBV15 to TRBJ2-7; D is perhaps TRBD2 (7 bases). CDR3 size: 14 residues. Germline V gene lookup returns CDR1 LNHNV and CDR2 YYDKDF (reference sequence). V dropped 0 bases and J dropped 7 bases, with 13 bases sitting between them. The CDR3 sequence: CATSRDGGAREQYV. In DNA form, the CDR3 reads TGTGCCACCAGCAGAGATGGGGGGGCAAGGGAGCAGTACGTC.

The V gene is TRBV4-1, the J gene TRBJ2-4; 13 nucleotides agree with TRBD2. CDR3 length equals 18 residues. The junction had 8 bases not matched to a gene; V was cut back by 0 bases and J by 6 bases. Germline values: CDR1 MGHRA, CDR2 YSYEKL. The CDR3 DNA reads as TGCGCCAGCAGCCAAGATAGACTAGCGGGGGGCCGAATAAACATTCAGTACTTC. It is translated as CASSQDRLAGGRINIQYF.

The chain has TRBV4-2 and TRBJ2-7; TRBD2 agrees at 12 bases. The CDR3 consists of 16 residues. V was clipped by 3 bases and J by 5 bases; unmatched bases: 8. Germline assignment: CDR1 LGHNA and CDR2 YNFKEQ. CDR3: CASSHPGLAGRNEQYF. CDR3 nucleotide sequence: TGTGCCAGCAGCCACCCAGGACTAGCGGGGCGCAACGAGCAGTACTTC.

This clone was picked up one time. The chain couples TRBV10-3 to TRBJ1-1; the match to TRBD1 covers 9 bases. Unmatched junction bases numbered 3, after V lost 9 bases and J lost 1 base. CDR3 length: 13 amino acids. In germline, CDR1 is ENHRY, CDR2 SYGVKD. The CDR3 bases are TGTGCCATACGGACAGGGGCGAACACTGAAGCTTTCTTT. This gives the protein CAIRTGANTEAFF.

DNA of the CDR3: TGTGCCAGCAGCCTAACAGGGGCCCAAGAGACCCAGTACTTC. As protein: CASSLTGAQETQYF. This chain uses TRBV6-6 with TRBJ2-5; 7 bases fit TRBD1. Trimming removed 6 bases from V and 1 base from J; junction bases left unmatched: 5. The CDR3 length is 14 residues. CDR1 is MNHNY, CDR2 SVGAGI, per germline (reference sequence).

This clone occurred once. The J gene is TRBJ1-4, the V gene TRBV19; 8 bases align to TRBD1. Germline V gene lookup returns CDR1 LNHDA and CDR2 SQIVND (reference sequence). The J segment lost 7 bases and the V segment lost 5 bases, leaving 6 bases of the junction unmatched. The CDR3 is made up of 14 amino acids. In DNA form, the CDR3 reads TGTGCCAGTAGTTTTGCGGACAGGGCTGAAAAACTGTTTTTT. The encoded protein is CASSFADRAEKLFF. Drawing the rest from reference TRBV19 and TRBJ1-4, the complete variable domain is DGGITQSPKYLFRKEGQNVTLSCEQNLNHDAMYWYRQDPGQGLRLIYYSQIVNDFQKGDIAEGYSVSREKKESFPLTVTSAQKNPTAFYLCASSFADRAEKLFFGSGTQLSVL.

The genes are TRBV6-1 and TRBJ2-1; D may be TRBD1 or TRBD2 (6 bases each). The germline V gene encodes CDR1 MNHNS and CDR2 SASEGT. This CDR3 is 19 amino acids long. Trimming removed 0 bases from V and 0 bases from J, with 18 bases in between. The CDR3 reads CASSEAMPGAAGSYNEQFF. DNA of the CDR3: TGTGCCAGCAGTGAAGCGATGCCGGGGGCGGCGGGCTCCTACAATGAGCAGTTCTTC.

This rearrangement joins TRBV20-1 to TRBJ1-1; maybe TRBD1 (5 bases). The CDR3 length is 10 residues. V lost 5 bases, J lost 5 bases, and 6 bases lay in between. The germline gives CDR1 DFQATT, CDR2 SNEGSKA (reference sequence). CDR3 sequence: CSAGGTEAFF. The CDR3 bases are TGCAGTGCTGGGGGTACTGAAGCTTTCTTT.

CDR3 protein: CASSPPDRNTEAFF. The DNA for the CDR3 is TGTGCCAGCTCACCACCAGACCGGAACACTGAAGCTTTCTTT. The chain recombines TRBV18 with TRBJ1-1; D unclear. This CDR3 has 14 residues. The germline gives CDR1 KGHSH, CDR2 LQKENI. V was cut by 0 bases and J by 1 base, with 6 bases left in between.

The J gene is TRBJ1-2, the V gene TRBV7-8, with D uncertain. The CDR3 extends over 11 amino acids. Germline V CDR1 and CDR2: SGHVS, FQNEAQ. Trimming left V 5 bases short and J 8 bases short, with 9 bases between. The CDR3 here is CASSPVLGYTF. Written as DNA, the CDR3 is TGTGCCAGCAGCCCAGTTTTGGGCTACACCTTC.

The chain joins TRBV4-1 to TRBJ2-7, with D possibly matching TRBD2 (6 bases). Trimming took 1 base from V and 6 from J, leaving 13 bases between them. This CDR3 has 14 residues. CDR1 MGHRA and CDR2 YSYEKL come from the germline V gene. The CDR3 coding sequence is TGCGCCAGCAGCCAAGTGCGGGGAGCGGGCGAGCAGTACGTC. This encodes CASSQVRGAGEQYV.

The chain combines TRBV4-1 with TRBJ1-1, with 7 bases that match TRBD1. This CDR3 spans 18 amino acids. CDR1 and CDR2 (germline): MGHRA, YSYEKL. With 0 bases clipped from V and 1 base from J, the junction kept 11 bases outside the gene matches. This CDR3 reads CASSQDMEGGAWNTEAFF. The DNA of the CDR3 is TGCGCCAGCAGCCAAGATATGGAAGGGGGCGCATGGAACACTGAAGCTTTCTTT.

CDR3 region: CASRRGEQYGYTF. The DNA for the CDR3 is TGTGCCAGCAGAAGGGGCGAACAGTATGGCTACACCTTC. V gene TRBV6-6 combines with J gene TRBJ1-2; D perhaps matches TRBD1 (5 bases). The germline V gene encodes CDR1 MNHNY and CDR2 SVGAGI (reference sequence). This CDR3 contains 13 residues. V shed 6 bases and J shed 5 bases, with 13 bases lying between them.

V gene TRBV5-1 combines with J gene TRBJ2-2; no firm D call. The germline V gene has CDR1 SGHRS and CDR2 YFSETQ. V lost 1 base to trimming and J lost 6 bases, with 7 bases between them. The CDR3 covers 13 residues. This chain's CDR3 is CASSLPGAGELFF. CDR3 sequence (DNA): TGCGCCAGCAGCTTGCCAGGTGCCGGGGAGCTGTTTTTT.

The genes are TRBV27 and TRBJ1-6; perhaps TRBD1 as D (5 bases). Trimming cost V 7 bases and J 3 bases, with 16 bases left between them. The CDR3 extends over 16 amino acids. From germline, CDR1 is MNHEY and CDR2 SMNVEV (reference sequence). In DNA form, the CDR3 reads TGTGCCAGCACCGCCGGTCTGGGGGGCTATAATTCACCCCTCCACTTT. Protein: CASTAGLGGYNSPLHF.

The V call is TRBV19, the J call TRBJ1-4; 8 bases map to TRBD1. The CDR3 is made up of 19 amino acids. J gave up 0 bases and V 3 bases, and 12 bases lay outside the gene matches. Per the germline V gene, CDR1 is LNHDA and CDR2 is SQIVND (reference sequence). The CDR3 loop reads CASSIGGRGRNATNEKLFF. The CDR3, as DNA: TGTGCCAGTAGTATTGGGGGCAGGGGGCGGAATGCAACTAATGAAAAACTGTTTTTT.